The T cell receptor (beta chain) described here comes from a study of blood T cell repertoires in COVID-19. Turning to the study itself: The United States, Italy and Spain were the sources of the acute and convalescent COVID-19 samples.

Sequenced by immunoSEQ multiplex PCR; TCRdb stores in-frame clones only, minus some. The table records around 75,000 clones, approximately 90% of them present only once. CDR3 length: 16 amino acids. After removal of 5 bases from V and 3 bases from J, the junction contained 12 bases not matched to a gene. Germline lookup yields CDR1 MNHEY and CDR2 SMNVEV (reference sequence). Material for sequencing was peripheral blood. This receptor was taken from a man in his sixties with acute or convalescent COVID-19. The V and J genes are TRBV27 and TRBJ2-7; TRBD1 agrees at 8 bases. The CDR3 DNA reads TGTGCCAGCAGTACTATGGGCGACAGGGGTAACTACGAGCAGTACTTC. Translating gives CASSTMGDRGNYEQYF.